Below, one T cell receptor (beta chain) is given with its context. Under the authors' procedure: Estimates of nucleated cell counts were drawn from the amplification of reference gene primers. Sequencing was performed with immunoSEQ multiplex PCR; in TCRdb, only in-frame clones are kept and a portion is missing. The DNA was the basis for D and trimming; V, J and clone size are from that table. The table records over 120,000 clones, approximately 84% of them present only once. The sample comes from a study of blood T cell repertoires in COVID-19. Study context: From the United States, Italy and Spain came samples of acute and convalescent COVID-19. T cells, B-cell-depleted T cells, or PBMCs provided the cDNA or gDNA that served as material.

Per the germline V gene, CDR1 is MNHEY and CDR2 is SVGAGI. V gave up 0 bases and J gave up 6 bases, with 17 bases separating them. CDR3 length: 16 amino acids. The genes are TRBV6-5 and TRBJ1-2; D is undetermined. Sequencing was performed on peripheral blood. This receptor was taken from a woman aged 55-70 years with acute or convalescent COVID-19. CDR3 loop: CASSYSYRVSSDGYTF. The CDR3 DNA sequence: TGTGCCAGCAGTTACTCTTATCGGGTTTCTTCCGATGGCTACACCTTC.